These T cell receptor beta chains were read from a single sample in a study of blood T cell repertoires in COVID-19. Assay: immunoSEQ multiplex PCR; the TCRdb copy retains only in-frame clones and omits some. The table lists 150,000 to 200,000 clones, over 70% of them singletons, with 15% to 20% in the top ten. Sequencing was done on a sample of peripheral blood. The receptor set was obtained from a man aged 60 to 69 with active or convalescent COVID-19. Both conserved end residues are part of each CDR3.

TRBJ1-6	TRBV25-1	CATHVDNSPLHF
TRBJ2-1	TRBV18	CASSPPQLGSNEQFF
TRBJ2-3	TRBV4-3	CASSQDFADTQYF
TRBJ2-1	TRBV27	CASSSQSGQGFGEQFF
TRBJ2-3	TRBV20-1	CSASSQGVYPDTQYF
TRBJ1-1	TRBV13	CASSYRDRGTEAFF
TRBJ1-1	TRBV3-1/TRBV3-2	CASSQESREAFF
TRBJ2-3	TRBV11-2	CASSPGTSGSSSTDTQYF
TRBJ2-3	TRBV9	CASSIGQGADTQYF
TRBJ1-1	TRBV2	CASSAGQGITEAFF
TRBJ2-7	TRBV9	CASSVGDRGLYEQYF
TRBJ2-7	TRBV5-1	CASSLAPLHEQYF
TRBJ2-5	TRBV27	CATSPGTEKETQYF
TRBJ2-5	TRBV7-9	CASSPTRGETQYF